This TCR beta chain emerged from a study of blood T cell repertoires in COVID-19. Turning to the study itself: T cells, B-cell-depleted T cells, or PBMCs supplied cDNA or gDNA.

Losses at the gene ends were 7 bases for V and 6 bases for J; bases not matched to a gene: 13. CDR3 length: 16 amino acids. Per germline, CDR1 SNHLY and CDR2 FYNNEI. The table came from immunoSEQ multiplex PCR; TCRdb's copy has only in-frame clones and leaves some out. The sample contains almost 400,000 clones, around 89% of which appear only once. Sequencing was carried out using PBMCs or T cells enriched from blood (not recorded which). The chain recombines TRBV2 with TRBJ2-2; 8 positions agree with TRBD1. The clonotype was recovered from a woman aged 30 to 39 with acute COVID-19. The DNA for the CDR3 is TGTGCCAGCACCGGGGGTGCAGGGGGCTTTTCCGGGGAGCTGTTTTTT. Its protein product is CASTGGAGGFSGELFF.